In its sample, the clone carrying this T cell receptor (beta chain) was seen many times. Germline V gene data show CDR1 as MNHNY and CDR2 as SVGAGI (reference sequence). This CDR3 comprises 14 residues. V was shortened by 8 bases and J by 2 bases, with 12 bases between the two germline ends. The data belong to a study of neurological immune-mediated disorders. The sorted-subset TCR libraries were prepared using about 1 million CD4+ or CD8+ T cells as the starting material. In TCRdb, the 5' RACE reads were re-called with MiXCR into one record per CDR3 protein. The sample holds just over 30,000 distinct CDR3 sequences; around 4% are singletons and the top ten take around a quarter.

The chain couples TRBV6-6 to TRBJ2-2, with D tentatively TRBD1 (6 bases). The sample was CD4+ T cells from blood. The source is a woman aged 40 to 50 in good health. CDR3 in amino acids: CASQGFPNTGELFF. The CDR3 DNA reads TGTGCCAGCCAGGGGTTCCCTAACACCGGGGAGCTGTTTTTT.